This entry lists 23 T cell receptor beta chains sequenced from one sample in a study of OX40 agonist ivuxolimab in advanced cancers. Sequencing used immunoSEQ multiplex PCR; TCRdb keeps in-frame clones, though not all of them. The sample lists 74,000 or so clones, approximately 86% occurring once. Sequenced here: CD4+ or CD8+ T cells sorted from blood, sampled in a trial of the OX40 agonist ivuxolimab. All receptors derive from an adult with an advanced solid tumor such as melanoma, head and neck, liver or kidney cancer.

The CDR3 DNA follows: TGTGCCAGCTCACCACCAGGCAGGGGCTTTCCCACAGATACGCAGTATTTT. This codes for CASSPPGRGFPTDTQYF. V usage is TRBV18 and J usage is TRBJ2-3, with a weak D call TRBD1 (6 bases). CDR1 KGHSH and CDR2 LQKENI come from the germline V gene. Trimming cost V 0 bases and J 2 bases, with 15 bases left between them. This CDR3 contains 17 residues. The full variable domain, rest sourced from reference TRBV18 and TRBJ2-3, is NAGVMQNPRHLVRRRGQEARLRCSPMKGHSHVYWYRQLPEEGLKFMVYLQKENIIDESGMPKERFSAEFPKEGPSILRIQQVVRGDSAAYFCASSPPGRGFPTDTQYFGPGTRLTVL.

The CDR3 spells CASSRGEEQYF. In nucleotides, the CDR3 is TGCGCCAGCAGCCGGGGGGAAGAGCAGTACTTC. The V gene is TRBV5-1, the J gene TRBJ2-7; 7 positions match TRBD2. Germline V lookup: CDR1 SGHRS, CDR2 YFSETQ. This CDR3 has 11 amino acids. The V and J ends lost 4 bases and 7 bases, in that order; junction bases with no gene match: 2.

The V call is TRBV7-9, the J call TRBJ1-4; 8 bases line up with TRBD1. Losses at the gene ends were 4 bases for V and 10 bases for J; bases not matched to a gene: 14. The CDR3 is made up of 16 amino acids. Germline CDR1 SEHNR, CDR2 FQNEAQ (reference sequence). In nucleotides, the CDR3 is TGTGCCAGCAGCTCTGTCTTCGGGACAGGCTTTAGAAAACTGTTTTTT. It yields the protein CASSSVFGTGFRKLFF.

The genes are TRBV7-9 and TRBJ1-5, with D possibly matching TRBD1 (5 bases). Germline V CDR1 and CDR2: SEHNR, FQNEAQ (reference sequence). The CDR3 totals 14 residues. V was clipped by 5 bases and J by 7 bases, with 15 bases between them. The CDR3 protein is CASSLAGPGQPQHF. The DNA of the CDR3 is TGTGCCAGCAGCCTCGCGGGGCCAGGGCAGCCCCAGCATTTT.

This chain uses TRBV18 with TRBJ2-3; D gene unclear. Germline CDR1 and CDR2: KGHSH and LQKENI. V was cut by 3 bases and J by 4 bases, with 5 bases left in between. This CDR3 has 12 amino acids. The CDR3, as DNA: TGTGCCAGCTCACCGGTCGCAGATACGCAGTATTTT. This encodes CASSPVADTQYF.

Regarding this clone: An end of the junction differs from the germline gene, which may be a read error. J is TRBJ2-5 and V is TRBV7-7; 9 bases fit TRBD1. The germline gives CDR1 SSHAT, CDR2 FNYEAQ (reference sequence). The CDR3 sequence is 14 residues long. This chain's CDR3 is CASSALGQGETQYF. DNA of the CDR3: TGTGCTAGCAGCGCCCTGGGACAGGGAGAGACCCAGTACTTC. The full variable domain, completed using reference TRBV7-7 and TRBJ2-5, is GAGVSQSPRYKVTKRGQDVTLRCDPISSHATLYWYQQALGQGPEFLTYFNYEAQPDKSGLPSDRFSAERPEGSISTLTIQRTEQRDSAMYRCASSALGQGETQYFGPGTRLLVL.

The CDR3 sequence is CASSPGLRGNTIYF. CDR3 coding DNA: TGTGCCAGCAGCCCAGGGCTGCGAGGAAACACCATATATTTT. The gene calls are TRBV13 and TRBJ1-3; D possibly corresponds to TRBD1 (5 bases). CDR1 is PRHDT and CDR2 is FYEKMQ in the germline V gene (reference sequence). Trimming took 5 bases from V and 4 from J, leaving 12 bases between them. The CDR3 extends over 14 amino acids.

This chain uses TRBV21-1 with TRBJ2-3; TRBD2, the D gene given by the table, was not confirmed from the DNA. TRBV21-1 is noted as a pseudogene. The CDR3 runs to 17 residues. The CDR3 protein is CASSPGGGGAWTDTQYF. The CDR3 nucleotides are TGTGCCAGCAGCCCAGGGGGCGGGGGGGCCTGGACAGATACGCAGTATTTT.

The V gene is TRBV15, the J gene TRBJ2-5; maybe TRBD2 (6 bases). The germline V and J ends were trimmed by 8 bases and 5 bases, with 15 bases remaining between them. There are 13 residues in the CDR3. CDR1 and CDR2 from the germline V gene are LNHNV and YYDKDF (reference sequence). The CDR3 loop reads CATCERLAETQYF. The DNA for the CDR3 is TGTGCCACCTGCGAAAGGCTAGCGGAGACCCAGTACTTC.

There are a few counts of this clone. The J gene is TRBJ2-1, the V gene TRBV11-1; D is unclear. CDR1 SGHAT and CDR2 FQDESV come from the germline V gene (reference sequence). Trimming cost V 2 bases and J 8 bases, with 13 bases left between them. This CDR3 is built from 14 residues. CDR3 in amino acids: CASSLNALSYEQFF. The CDR3 DNA is TGTGCCAGCAGCTTAAACGCCCTTAGCTATGAGCAGTTCTTC.

V is TRBV4-3 and J is TRBJ1-3; TRBD1 aligns across 8 bases. This CDR3 has 18 amino acids. Germline-derived CDR1 and CDR2 are LGHNA and YSLEER. Trimming took 1 base from V and 3 from J; bases not matched to a gene: 11. The CDR3 sequence: CASSQGTGKTGYGNTIYF. The CDR3 DNA is TGCGCCAGCAGCCAAGGGACAGGGAAGACCGGGTATGGAAACACCATATATTTT.

The rearrangement links TRBV5-1 to TRBJ2-7, with a tentative D call TRBD1 (5 bases). The germline V gene has CDR1 SGHRS and CDR2 YFSETQ. Trimming pared 0 bases from V and 6 bases from J, leaving 13 bases between. The length of the CDR3 is 14 residues. As DNA, the CDR3 is TGCGCCAGCAGCTTGGGCAGGGAAGCAGGCGAGCAGTACTTC. Its translation is CASSLGREAGEQYF.

The rearrangement joins TRBV5-6 to TRBJ1-1; no definite D call. The ends were cut back, 0 bases at V and 5 bases at J, with 8 bases in the middle. Germline CDR1 and CDR2: SGHDT and YYEEEE. This CDR3 has 13 residues. The CDR3 is CASSLVGKTEAFF. CDR3 sequence (DNA): TGTGCCAGCAGCTTGGTCGGTAAAACTGAAGCTTTCTTT.

V gene TRBV2 combines with J gene TRBJ1-5, with 9 bases matching TRBD1. In germline, CDR1 is SNHLY, CDR2 FYNNEI. The CDR3 loop spans 15 amino acids. Germline trimming cut 2 bases from V and 5 bases from J; bases unmatched to any gene: 4. The CDR3 here is CASSEPGQGDQPQHF. CDR3 in DNA: TGTGCCAGCAGTGAACCGGGACAGGGAGATCAGCCCCAGCATTTT.

The chain uses TRBV7-8 and TRBJ1-1; TRBD1 matches at 7 bases. The J segment lost 7 bases and the V segment lost 4 bases, leaving 12 bases of the junction unmatched. CDR1 SGHVS and CDR2 FQNEAQ come from the germline V gene. The CDR3 runs 15 residues. CDR3 coding DNA: TGTGCCAGCAGCTCAGGTCGAGGGACAGCCGGTGAAGCTTTCTTT. This sequence encodes CASSSGRGTAGEAFF. Drawing the rest from reference TRBV7-8 and TRBJ1-1, the complete variable domain is GAGVSQSPRYKVAKRGQDVALRCDPISGHVSLFWYQQALGQGPEFLTYFQNEAQLDKSGLPSDRFFAERPEGSVSTLKIQRTQQEDSAVYLCASSSGRGTAGEAFFGQGTRLTVV.

V and J are TRBV9 and TRBJ1-6; tentative D call: TRBD1 (5 bases). The CDR3 length is 17 residues. Looked up from germline, CDR1 is SGDLS and CDR2 is YYNGEE. V was shortened by 1 base and J by 6 bases, with 17 bases between the two germline ends. The CDR3 bases are TGTGCCAGCAGCGTACAGGCGGGGCGAGAGGGTAATTCACCCCTCCACTTT. Translating it yields CASSVQAGREGNSPLHF.

The chain carries TRBV30 and TRBJ2-5; TRBD1 matches 7 bases. Trimming removed 2 bases from V and 4 bases from J; junction bases left unmatched: 4. The CDR3 covers 13 residues. Germline CDR1 is GTSNPN and CDR2 is SVGIG (reference sequence). The CDR3 sequence is CAWSLQGSETQYF. The CDR3 DNA is TGTGCCTGGAGTCTACAGGGGTCAGAGACCCAGTACTTC.

The V gene is TRBV5-1, the J gene TRBJ1-3, with D uncertain. Germline lookup yields CDR1 SGHRS and CDR2 YFSETQ. With 5 bases removed from V and 0 bases from J, the gap between germline ends came to 3 bases. The CDR3 runs to 12 residues. The CDR3 sequence: CASRSSGNTIYF. The CDR3 DNA reads as TGCGCCAGCAGAAGCTCTGGAAACACCATATATTTT.

The chain uses TRBV5-1 and TRBJ2-3, with 8 positions matching TRBD2. Germline lookup yields CDR1 SGHRS and CDR2 YFSETQ. The CDR3 extends over 15 amino acids. J gave up 6 bases and V 5 bases, and 11 bases lay outside the gene matches. The CDR3 is CASSRSGGWGDTQYF. Here the CDR3 DNA reads TGCGCCAGCAGTAGGAGCGGGGGCTGGGGTGATACGCAGTATTTT.

The V and J genes are TRBV4-1 and TRBJ1-5; D ambiguous. With 1 base removed from V and 2 bases from J, the gap between germline ends came to 18 bases. CDR1 MGHRA and CDR2 YSYEKL come from the germline V gene. The CDR3 totals 18 residues. The CDR3 DNA is TGCGCCAGCAGCCAAGCCCCGTTGGGGTTCGGCGGCAATCAGCCCCAGCATTTT. As protein: CASSQAPLGFGGNQPQHF.

CDR3 nucleotide sequence: TGTGCCAGCAGGTCGCCCCTCACCCTCCCCGACAATGAGCAGTTCTTC. Residues: CASRSPLTLPDNEQFF. The chain uses TRBV27 and TRBJ2-1, with D hard to call. The CDR3 has 16 residues. The ends were cut back, 6 bases at V and 5 bases at J, with 20 bases in the middle. Per the germline V gene, CDR1 is MNHEY and CDR2 is SMNVEV (reference sequence).

This sequence joins TRBV6-6 and TRBJ1-1; no clear D. Per the germline V gene, CDR1 is MNHNY and CDR2 is SVGAGI (reference sequence). V lost 6 bases, J lost 1 base, and 12 bases lay in between. The CDR3 length is 14 residues. The CDR3 coding sequence is TGTGCCAGCAGGCCTCTACAGAGGAACACTGAAGCTTTCTTT. It translates to CASRPLQRNTEAFF.

V is TRBV6-5 and J is TRBJ1-3, with D perhaps TRBD1 (5 bases). This CDR3 spans 15 amino acids. The germline gives CDR1 MNHEY, CDR2 SVGAGI. Trimming shortened V by 5 bases and J by 0 bases, and 11 bases separated the two germline ends. The CDR3 DNA reads TGTGCCAGCAGTCGGGACCGCAACTCTGGAAACACCATATATTTT. It translates to CASSRDRNSGNTIYF.